The 29 T cell receptor beta chains reported below all come from one sample, sequenced in a study of blood T cell repertoires in COVID-19. TCRdb keeps only in-frame clones here, not all; method: immunoSEQ multiplex PCR. Of about 260,000 clones in the sample, around 84% were seen once. Sequenced material: peripheral blood. The receptors stem from a woman aged 40 to 55 who had recovered from COVID-19.

V usage is TRBV15 and J usage is TRBJ1-1, with D possibly matching TRBD1 (5 bases). CDR1 and CDR2 (germline): LNHNV, YYDKDF (reference sequence). The CDR3 is 16 amino acids. Trimming took 0 bases from V and 1 from J, leaving 12 bases between them. The CDR3 here is CATSRDRRQGNTEAFF. CDR3 DNA sequence: TGTGCCACCAGCAGAGATCGTAGGCAGGGGAACACTGAAGCTTTCTTT.

This chain connects TRBV6-6 to TRBJ2-7; tentative D call: TRBD2 (6 bases). The CDR3 spans 16 residues. Germline loops: CDR1 MNHNY, CDR2 SVGAGI (reference sequence). The V and J ends lost 6 bases and 0 bases respectively, with 18 bases between them. Written as DNA, the CDR3 is TGTGCCAGCAGCTCAGTGGCGGGGTTTGGCTCCTACGAGCAGTACTTC. It encodes CASSSVAGFGSYEQYF.

This clone occurred once. The rearrangement uses TRBV7-2 and TRBJ2-7; 7 bases fit TRBD1. V lost 5 bases to trimming and J lost 3 bases; unmatched junction nucleotides: 4. Germline V gene sequence: CDR1 SGHTA, CDR2 FQGNSA. The CDR3 spans 13 residues. CDR3 sequence: CASSHRDSYEQYF. For the CDR3, the DNA is TGTGCCAGCAGCCACCGGGACAGCTACGAGCAGTACTTC.

The chain is built from TRBV27 and TRBJ2-5, with TRBD1 matching over 9 bases. This CDR3 spans 17 amino acids. Germline V gives CDR1 MNHEY, CDR2 SMNVEV (reference sequence). J was trimmed by 4 bases and V by 4 bases; bases with no gene match: 13. The CDR3 protein is CASSSLLTGGLIETQYF. The CDR3 DNA reads TGTGCCAGCAGTTCCCTACTTACAGGGGGCCTAATAGAGACCCAGTACTTC.

This chain joins TRBV10-3 and TRBJ1-5; D uncertain. V lost 4 bases and J 3 bases, leaving 13 bases between the germline ends. Germline V gives CDR1 ENHRY, CDR2 SYGVKD. The CDR3 consists of 15 residues. Here the CDR3 reads CAISAQVGNNQPQHF. The CDR3 DNA reads TGTGCCATCAGTGCCCAGGTGGGTAACAATCAGCCCCAGCATTTT.

This clone was detected a few times. The CDR3 nucleotides are TGTGCCAGCCACCTACAGGTATCTGGGGCCAACGTCCTGACTTTC. Translated: CASHLQVSGANVLTF. The J gene is TRBJ2-6, the V gene TRBV6-5, with D maybe TRBD1 (5 bases). The CDR3 contains 15 residues. CDR1 is MNHEY, CDR2 SVGAGI, per germline. Trimming shortened V by 8 bases and J by 1 base, and 12 bases separated the two germline ends.

The chain employs TRBV11-3 and TRBJ1-1; 7 bases align to TRBD1. Germline CDR1 reads SGHNT; CDR2 reads YENEEA. The CDR3 extends over 15 amino acids. The V and J ends lost 5 bases and 5 bases, in that order; junction bases with no gene match: 11. This CDR3 is CASSPGQGEGTEAFF. CDR3 DNA: TGTGCCAGCAGCCCTGGGCAGGGGGAAGGGACTGAAGCTTTCTTT.

This clone was seen just once. The chain links TRBV7-8 to TRBJ2-2; 13 bases are a match to TRBD2. After removal of 6 bases from V and 4 bases from J, the junction contained 5 bases not matched to a gene. The CDR3 is 16 amino acids. CDR1 and CDR2 from the germline V gene are SGHVS and FQNEAQ. CDR3 residues: CASRITSGGGTGELFF. The CDR3 bases are TGTGCCAGCAGGATTACTAGCGGGGGGGGCACCGGGGAGCTGTTTTTT.

V is TRBV5-1 and J is TRBJ2-5; D remains unclear. The V end lost 5 bases, the J end lost 1 base, and 15 bases lay between the germline ends. The CDR3 sequence is 15 residues long. The germline gives CDR1 SGHRS, CDR2 YFSETQ. CDR3 protein: CASRPQVGAQETQYF. CDR3 nucleotides: TGCGCCAGCAGACCCCAAGTTGGAGCCCAAGAGACCCAGTACTTC.

V is TRBV27 and J is TRBJ1-1; TRBD1 might be the D (5 bases). With 5 bases removed from V and 3 bases from J, the gap between germline ends came to 19 bases. The CDR3 is 16 residues long. Germline CDR1 reads MNHEY; CDR2 reads SMNVEV (reference sequence). The CDR3 DNA reads TGTGCCAGCAGTCCCCTGAGTGGGGACTCTCACACTGAAGCTTTCTTT. Protein: CASSPLSGDSHTEAFF.

The chain employs TRBV19 and TRBJ1-1, with 7 bases identical to TRBD1. V lost 0 bases to trimming and J lost 5 bases; unmatched junction nucleotides: 6. This CDR3 is built from 15 residues. Germline V gene lookup returns CDR1 LNHDA and CDR2 SQIVND (reference sequence). Here the CDR3 reads CASSIESTGRTEAFF. CDR3 bases: TGTGCCAGTAGTATAGAATCGACAGGGCGAACTGAAGCTTTCTTT. Together with reference TRBV19 and TRBJ1-1, the CDR3 gives the full variable domain: DGGITQSPKYLFRKEGQNVTLSCEQNLNHDAMYWYRQDPGQGLRLIYYSQIVNDFQKGDIAEGYSVSREKKESFPLTVTSAQKNPTAFYLCASSIESTGRTEAFFGQGTRLTVV.

The gene calls are TRBV28 and TRBJ2-2, with 15 bases matching TRBD2. V was clipped by 4 bases and J by 5 bases; unmatched bases: 5. CDR1 MDHEN and CDR2 SYDVKM come from the germline V gene. The CDR3 length is 17 residues. CDR3 amino acids: CASSSGLAGGWTGELFF. CDR3 nucleotides: TGTGCCAGCAGTTCGGGACTAGCGGGGGGTTGGACCGGGGAGCTGTTTTTT. Complete variable domain (other parts from reference TRBV28 and TRBJ2-2): DVKVTQSSRYLVKRTGEKVFLECVQDMDHENMFWYRQDPGLGLRLIYFSYDVKMKEKGDIPEGYSVSREKKERFSLILESASTNQTSMYLCASSSGLAGGWTGELFFGEGSRLTVL.

CDR3 sequence: CASSHRTGLYEQYF. The CDR3 DNA reads TGTGCCAGCAGCCACAGGACTGGTCTATACGAGCAGTACTTC. The rearrangement joins TRBV14 to TRBJ2-7; weak D call: TRBD2 (5 bases). Germline V CDR1 and CDR2: SGHDN, FVKESK. The CDR3 totals 14 residues. Trimming removed 3 bases at V and 4 bases at J, with 13 bases between. The full variable domain, in which reference TRBV14 and TRBJ2-7 provide the parts outside the CDR3, is EAGVTQFPSHSVIEKGQTVTLRCDPISGHDNLYWYRRVMGKEIKFLLHFVKESKQDESGMPNNRFLAERTGGTYSTLKVQPAELEDSGVYFCASSHRTGLYEQYFGPGTRLTVT.

The chain joins TRBV7-9 to TRBJ2-2; weak D call: TRBD1 (6 bases). The V end lost 5 bases, the J end lost 4 bases, and 14 bases lay between the germline ends. The CDR3 runs 15 residues. Germline values: CDR1 SEHNR, CDR2 FQNEAQ (reference sequence). For the CDR3, the DNA is TGTGCCAGCAGCCGAGGACAGATTCGCACCGGGGAGCTGTTTTTT. Encoded protein: CASSRGQIRTGELFF.

A remark on this clone: Other DNA sequences from this sample encode an identical CDR3 as well. This rearrangement joins TRBV30 to TRBJ1-6; 9 positions agree with TRBD1. The junction had 3 bases not matched to a gene; V was cut back by 3 bases and J by 9 bases. This CDR3 has 13 residues. Germline assignment: CDR1 GTSNPN and CDR2 SVGIG (reference sequence). CDR3 DNA: TGTGCCTGGAGCGGGACAGGGAGTTCACCCCTCCACTTT. Residues: CAWSGTGSSPLHF.

The chain carries TRBV10-3 and TRBJ2-1, with TRBD1 matching over 8 bases. V was pared by 6 bases and J by 1 base, with 5 bases of the junction left unmatched. Germline lookup yields CDR1 ENHRY and CDR2 SYGVKD. The CDR3 is 15 amino acids. Here the CDR3 DNA reads TGTGCCATCAGCGGGGGACAGGCGTCCTACAATGAGCAGTTCTTC. This encodes CAISGGQASYNEQFF.

This clone has only one observation. The rearrangement joins TRBV10-2 to TRBJ2-3, with 16 positions matching TRBD2. The germline gives CDR1 WSHSY, CDR2 SAAADI. The CDR3 length is 16 residues. Germline trimming cut 7 bases from V and 6 bases from J; bases unmatched to any gene: 7. CDR3 sequence (DNA): TGCGCCAGCAAAGGGACTAGCGGGGGGGCCATCGATACGCAGTATTTT. As protein: CASKGTSGGAIDTQYF.

The chain links TRBV28 to TRBJ1-4; 11 nucleotides align to TRBD1. The CDR3 loop spans 17 amino acids. Trimming cost V 7 bases and J 4 bases; bases outside gene matches: 11. Germline CDR1 reads MDHEN; CDR2 reads SYDVKM. CDR3 bases: TGTGCCAGCAAGGGACAGGGGGTTACTTGGGTTAATGAAAAACTGTTTTTT. Protein: CASKGQGVTWVNEKLFF.

In DNA, the CDR3 is TGTGCCAGCAGTTTTAGACAGGCGGAGGAGACCCAGTACTTC. Residues: CASSFRQAEETQYF. The V gene is TRBV6-5, the J gene TRBJ2-5; possible D gene TRBD1, 6 bases. CDR3 length: 14 residues. Trimming took 4 bases from V and 5 from J, leaving 14 bases between them. The germline V gene has CDR1 MNHEY and CDR2 SVGAGI.

The chain combines TRBV3-1 (or the pseudogene TRBV3-2) with TRBJ1-2; D is unclear. V dropped 4 bases and J dropped 7 bases, with 13 bases sitting between them. Germline CDR1 and CDR2: LGHDT and YNNKEL (reference sequence). The CDR3 has 13 residues. CDR3 bases: TGTGCCAGCAGCCTGAGGCCCGTGAGTGGCTACACCTTC. Encoded protein: CASSLRPVSGYTF.

The chain has TRBV10-3 and TRBJ1-3; weak D call: TRBD1 (6 bases). The CDR3 consists of 12 residues. The germline gives CDR1 ENHRY, CDR2 SYGVKD. V gave up 6 bases and J gave up 11 bases, with 14 bases separating them. The CDR3 loop is CAISDNRDAIYF. Here the CDR3 DNA reads TGTGCCATCAGCGATAACAGGGATGCCATATATTTT.

The chain combines TRBV7-2 with TRBJ2-4, with 8 bases lining up with TRBD2. With 0 bases clipped from V and 1 base from J, the junction kept 14 bases outside the gene matches. Germline V gene data show CDR1 as SGHTA and CDR2 as FQGNSA. This CDR3 spans 20 amino acids. The chain's CDR3 is CASSLAWRGDNPAAKNIQYF. The CDR3 nucleotides read TGTGCCAGCAGCTTAGCCTGGCGGGGGGACAACCCCGCGGCCAAAAACATTCAGTACTTC. The full variable domain, its missing parts supplied by reference TRBV7-2 and TRBJ2-4, is GAGVSQSPSNKVTEKGKDVELRCDPISGHTALYWYRQSLGQGLEFLIYFQGNSAPDKSGLPSDRFSAERTGGSVSTLTIQRTQQEDSAVYLCASSLAWRGDNPAAKNIQYFGAGTRLSVL.

This clone appeared a few times. The CDR3 reads CASSQGTGGAEAFF. The CDR3 DNA follows: TGTGCCAGCAGCCAAGGGACAGGGGGCGCTGAAGCTTTCTTT. V usage is TRBV3-1 (or the pseudogene TRBV3-2) and J usage is TRBJ1-1, with 11 bases that match TRBD1. The CDR3 is 14 residues long. Germline assignment: CDR1 LGHDT and CDR2 YNNKEL (reference sequence). V shed 1 base, J shed 6 bases, and the junction held 1 base outside the gene matches.

The chain employs TRBV19 and TRBJ2-5, with 8 bases that match TRBD1. The CDR3 is 15 amino acids. Germline CDR1 LNHDA, CDR2 SQIVND (reference sequence). With V trimmed by 3 bases and J by 7 bases, 10 bases remained unmatched. Written as DNA, the CDR3 is TGTGCCAGTAGTATCCGCGGGCAGGGGGCCGGGACCCAGTACTTC. It is translated as CASSIRGQGAGTQYF.

This chain joins TRBV28 and TRBJ2-7; D unclear. Germline V gene data show CDR1 as MDHEN and CDR2 as SYDVKM. V lost 3 bases, J lost 6 bases, and 21 bases lay in between. The CDR3 length is 16 residues. This CDR3 is CASSFSLGGLTIEQYF. For the CDR3, the DNA is TGTGCCAGCAGTTTTAGTCTAGGCGGTCTAACTATCGAGCAGTACTTC.

V is TRBV12-1 and J is TRBJ2-3; TRBD1 is the table's D call and was not checked against the DNA. TRBV12-1 is shown as a pseudogene. The CDR3 totals 16 residues. The CDR3 DNA reads as TGTGCCAGCAGCAACTACAGGGGGACATGCACAGATACGCAGTATTTT. This gives the protein CASSNYRGTCTDTQYF.

V and J are TRBV5-1 and TRBJ2-3, with 8 bases identical to TRBD1. This CDR3 has 17 residues. Germline V gene lookup returns CDR1 SGHRS and CDR2 YFSETQ. The V and J ends lost 2 bases and 0 bases, in that order; junction bases with no gene match: 8. This chain's CDR3 is CASSLGQGSTSTDTQYF. CDR3 DNA sequence: TGCGCCAGCAGCTTAGGACAGGGAAGTACTAGCACAGATACGCAGTATTTT.

The J gene is TRBJ2-7, the V gene TRBV6-6; D not certain. The V end lost 7 bases, the J end lost 4 bases, and 17 bases lay between the germline ends. This CDR3 region has 14 residues. Germline assignment: CDR1 MNHNY and CDR2 SVGAGI (reference sequence). CDR3 sequence (DNA): TGTGCCAGCACCTTGGAGAGTTCAGTATACGAGCAGTACTTC. It specifies CASTLESSVYEQYF.

The rearrangement uses TRBV2 and TRBJ2-2; 9 bases are a match to TRBD1. Germline V gives CDR1 SNHLY, CDR2 FYNNEI. The CDR3 runs to 16 residues. The J segment lost 3 bases and the V segment lost 6 bases, leaving 8 bases of the junction unmatched. Here the CDR3 reads CASRLGGTGYTGELFF. CDR3 DNA sequence: TGTGCCAGCAGACTGGGGGGGACAGGGTACACCGGGGAGCTGTTTTTT.